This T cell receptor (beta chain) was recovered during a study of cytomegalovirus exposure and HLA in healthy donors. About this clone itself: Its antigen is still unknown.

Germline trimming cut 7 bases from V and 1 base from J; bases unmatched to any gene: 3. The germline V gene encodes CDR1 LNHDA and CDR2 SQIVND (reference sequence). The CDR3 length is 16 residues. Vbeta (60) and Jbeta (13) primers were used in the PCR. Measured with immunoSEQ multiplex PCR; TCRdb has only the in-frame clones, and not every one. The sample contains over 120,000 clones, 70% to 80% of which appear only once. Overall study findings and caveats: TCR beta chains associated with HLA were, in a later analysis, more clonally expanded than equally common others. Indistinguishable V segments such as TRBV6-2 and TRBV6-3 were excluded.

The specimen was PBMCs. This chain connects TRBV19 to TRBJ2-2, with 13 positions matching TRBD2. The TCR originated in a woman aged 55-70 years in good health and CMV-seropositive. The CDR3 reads CASKRLAGGNTGELFF. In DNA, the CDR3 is TGTGCCAGTAAAAGACTAGCGGGAGGGAACACCGGGGAGCTGTTTTTT.